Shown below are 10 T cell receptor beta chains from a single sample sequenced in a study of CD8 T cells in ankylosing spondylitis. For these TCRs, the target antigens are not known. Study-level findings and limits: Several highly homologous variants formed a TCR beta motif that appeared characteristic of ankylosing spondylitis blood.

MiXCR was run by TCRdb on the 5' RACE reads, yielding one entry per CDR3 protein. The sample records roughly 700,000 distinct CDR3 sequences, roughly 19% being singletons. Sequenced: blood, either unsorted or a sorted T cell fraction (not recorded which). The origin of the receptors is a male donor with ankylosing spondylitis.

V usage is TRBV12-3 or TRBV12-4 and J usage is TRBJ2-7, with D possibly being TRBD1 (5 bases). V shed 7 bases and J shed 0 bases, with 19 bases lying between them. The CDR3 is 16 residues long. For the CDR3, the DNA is TGTGCCAGCAATATCAAAGGACAACGAAGCTCCTACGAGCAGTACTTC. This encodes CASNIKGQRSSYEQYF.

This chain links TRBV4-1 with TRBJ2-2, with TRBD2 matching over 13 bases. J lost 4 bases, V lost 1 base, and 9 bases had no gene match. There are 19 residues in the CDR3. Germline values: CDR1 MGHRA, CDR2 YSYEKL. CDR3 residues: CASSQVTLAGGRVTGELFF. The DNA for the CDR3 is TGCGCCAGCAGCCAAGTAACACTAGCGGGGGGGCGGGTCACCGGGGAGCTGTTTTTT.

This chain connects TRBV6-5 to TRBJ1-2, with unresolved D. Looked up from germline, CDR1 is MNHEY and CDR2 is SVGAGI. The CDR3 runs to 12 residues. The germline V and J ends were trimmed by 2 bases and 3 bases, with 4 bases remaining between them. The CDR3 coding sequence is TGTGCCAGCAGTTACGGGTACTATGGCTACACCTTC. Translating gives CASSYGYYGYTF.

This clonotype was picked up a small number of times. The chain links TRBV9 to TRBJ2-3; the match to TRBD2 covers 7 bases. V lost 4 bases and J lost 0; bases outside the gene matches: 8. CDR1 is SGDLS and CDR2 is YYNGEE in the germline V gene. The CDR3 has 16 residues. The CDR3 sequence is CASSPHAGGSTDTQYF. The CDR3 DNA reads TGTGCCAGCAGCCCCCATGCCGGGGGGAGCACAGATACGCAGTATTTT.

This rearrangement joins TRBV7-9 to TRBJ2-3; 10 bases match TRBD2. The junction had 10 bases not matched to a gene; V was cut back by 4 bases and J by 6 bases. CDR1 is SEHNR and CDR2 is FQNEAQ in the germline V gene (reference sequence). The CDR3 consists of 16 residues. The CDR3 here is CASSSPRGLAIDTQYF. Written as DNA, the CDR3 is TGTGCCAGCAGCTCCCCACGGGGACTAGCGATCGATACGCAGTATTTT.

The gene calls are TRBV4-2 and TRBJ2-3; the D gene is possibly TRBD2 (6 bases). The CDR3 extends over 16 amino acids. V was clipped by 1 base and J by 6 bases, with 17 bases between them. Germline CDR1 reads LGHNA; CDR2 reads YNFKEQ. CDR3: CASSQVFGTHQDTQYF. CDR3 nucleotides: TGTGCCAGCAGCCAAGTTTTCGGGACTCATCAGGATACGCAGTATTTT.

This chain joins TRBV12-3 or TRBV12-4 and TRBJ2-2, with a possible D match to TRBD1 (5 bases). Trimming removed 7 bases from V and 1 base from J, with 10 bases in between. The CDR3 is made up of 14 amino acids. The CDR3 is CASTYGQNTGELFF. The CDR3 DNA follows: TGTGCCAGCACCTACGGACAGAACACCGGGGAGCTGTTTTTT.

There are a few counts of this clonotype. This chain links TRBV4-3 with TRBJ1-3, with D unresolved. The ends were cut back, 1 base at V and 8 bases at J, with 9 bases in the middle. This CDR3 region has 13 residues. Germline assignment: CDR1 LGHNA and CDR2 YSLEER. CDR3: CASSQGSGDTIYF. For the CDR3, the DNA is TGCGCCAGCAGCCAAGGCTCCGGGGACACCATATATTTT.

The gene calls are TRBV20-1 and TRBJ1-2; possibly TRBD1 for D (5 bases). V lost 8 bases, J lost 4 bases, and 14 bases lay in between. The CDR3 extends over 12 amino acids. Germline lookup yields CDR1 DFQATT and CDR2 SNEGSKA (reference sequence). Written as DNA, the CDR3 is TGCAGTCCCGGGGCCGCGGGCTATGGCTACACCTTC. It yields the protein CSPGAAGYGYTF.

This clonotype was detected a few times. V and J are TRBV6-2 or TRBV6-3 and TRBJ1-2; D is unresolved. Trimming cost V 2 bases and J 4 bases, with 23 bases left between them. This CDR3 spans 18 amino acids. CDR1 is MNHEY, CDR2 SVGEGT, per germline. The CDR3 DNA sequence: TGTGCCAGCAGTTACCTATGGGTTGACAAGCCGGAGGGCTATGGCTACACCTTC. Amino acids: CASSYLWVDKPEGYGYTF.